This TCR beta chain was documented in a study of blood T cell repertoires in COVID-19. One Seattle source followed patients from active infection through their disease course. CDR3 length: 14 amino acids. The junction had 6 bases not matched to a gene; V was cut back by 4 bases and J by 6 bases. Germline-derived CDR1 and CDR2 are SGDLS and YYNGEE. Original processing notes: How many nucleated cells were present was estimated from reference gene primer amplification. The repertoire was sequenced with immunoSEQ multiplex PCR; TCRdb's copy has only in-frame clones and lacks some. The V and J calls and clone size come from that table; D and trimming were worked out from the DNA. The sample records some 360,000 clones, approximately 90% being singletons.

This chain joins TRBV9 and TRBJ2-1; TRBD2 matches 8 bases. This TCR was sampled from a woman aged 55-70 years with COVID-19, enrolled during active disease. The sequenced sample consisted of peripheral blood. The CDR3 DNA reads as TGTGCCAGCAGCAGCACGGGGGGGGGCAATGAGCAGTTCTTC. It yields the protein CASSSTGGGNEQFF. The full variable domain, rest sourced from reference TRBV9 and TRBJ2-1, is DSGVTQTPKHLITATGQRVTLRCSPRSGDLSVYWYQQSLDQGLQFLIQYYNGEERAKGNILERFSAQQFPDLHSELNLSSLELGDSALYFCASSSTGGGNEQFFGPGTRLTVL.